This T cell receptor beta chain was observed in a study of T-cell reconstitution after alpha-beta-depleted transplantation in children. Study-wide results and limits: The high TCRbeta diversity at day 60 in some patients came from surviving recipient T cells and thymic progenitors. Reports say that about two months after transplant, the alpha-beta T cells came out of several hundred graft clones that had expanded. T-cell numbers and diversity one year post-transplant derived largely from freshly generated T cells.

Comment on this clonotype: Antigen unknown.

V was shortened by 0 bases and J by 2 bases, with 16 bases between the two germline ends. The CDR3 extends over 16 amino acids. CDR1 and CDR2 (germline): SQVTM, ANQGSEA. Preparation of the TCRbeta library was carried out with unique molecular identifiers. TCRdb called the PCR reads again in MiXCR, with one record for every CDR3 protein. The sample shows some 840,000 distinct CDR3 sequences, 16% of them seen only once. The sequenced sample was PBMCs, mostly from graft donor cells, obtained 360 days after TCRalphabeta/CD19-depleted stem cell transplant. The origin of this receptor is a male patient between 10 and 17 years old who had a stem cell transplant for acute lymphoblastic leukemia, so the T cells may come from the graft donor. V gene TRBV29-1 combines with J gene TRBJ2-5; maybe TRBD1 (6 bases). The CDR3 reads CSVEELELRGQETQYF. CDR3 nucleotide sequence: TGCAGCGTTGAAGAGCTGGAACTGAGGGGGCAAGAGACCCAGTACTTC.